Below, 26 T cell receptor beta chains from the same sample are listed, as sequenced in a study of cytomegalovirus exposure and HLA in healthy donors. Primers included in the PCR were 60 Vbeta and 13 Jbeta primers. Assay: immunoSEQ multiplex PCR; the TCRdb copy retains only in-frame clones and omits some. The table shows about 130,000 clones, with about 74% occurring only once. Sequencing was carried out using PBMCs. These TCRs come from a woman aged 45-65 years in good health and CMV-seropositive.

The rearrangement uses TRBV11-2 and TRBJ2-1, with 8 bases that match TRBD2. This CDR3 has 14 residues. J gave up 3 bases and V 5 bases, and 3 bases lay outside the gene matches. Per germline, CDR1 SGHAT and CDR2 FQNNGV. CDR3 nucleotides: TGTGCCAGCAGCAGCGGGGGAGTCTACAATGAGCAGTTCTTC. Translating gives CASSSGGVYNEQFF.

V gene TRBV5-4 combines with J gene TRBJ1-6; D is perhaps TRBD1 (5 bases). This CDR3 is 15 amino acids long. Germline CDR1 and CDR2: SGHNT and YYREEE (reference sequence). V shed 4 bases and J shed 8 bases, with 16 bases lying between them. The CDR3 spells CASSGRGSLDSPLHF. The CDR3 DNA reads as TGTGCCAGCAGCGGCCGGGGGTCATTGGATTCACCCCTCCACTTT.

CDR3 in DNA: TGTGCCAGCAGTCGACTATCCTCCTACGAGCAGTACTTC. It codes for CASSRLSSYEQYF. The chain carries TRBV6-6 and TRBJ2-7, with D possibly being TRBD2 (5 bases). The CDR3 sequence is 13 residues long. Germline CDR1 is MNHNY and CDR2 is SVGAGI (reference sequence). V was shortened by 5 bases and J by 0 bases, with 8 bases between the two germline ends.

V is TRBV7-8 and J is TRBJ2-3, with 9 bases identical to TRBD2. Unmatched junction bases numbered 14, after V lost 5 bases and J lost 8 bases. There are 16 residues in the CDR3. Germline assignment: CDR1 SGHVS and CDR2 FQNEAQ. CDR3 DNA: TGTGCCAGCAGCCCCACAGGGTTGGCGGGGGGGCGTACGCAGTATTTT. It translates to CASSPTGLAGGRTQYF.

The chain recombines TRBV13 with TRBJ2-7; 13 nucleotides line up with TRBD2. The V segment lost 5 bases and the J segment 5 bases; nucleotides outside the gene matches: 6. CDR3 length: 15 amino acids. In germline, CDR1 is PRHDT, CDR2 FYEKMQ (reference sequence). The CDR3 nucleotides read TGTGCCAGCAGCAAGACTAGCGGGGGGCCCCACGAGCAGTACTTC. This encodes CASSKTSGGPHEQYF.

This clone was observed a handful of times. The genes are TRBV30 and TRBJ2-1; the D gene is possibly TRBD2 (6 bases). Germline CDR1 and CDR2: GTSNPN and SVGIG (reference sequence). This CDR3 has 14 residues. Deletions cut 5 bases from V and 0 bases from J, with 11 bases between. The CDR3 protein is CAWFGGISYNEQFF. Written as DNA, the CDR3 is TGTGCCTGGTTTGGGGGGATCTCCTACAATGAGCAGTTCTTC.

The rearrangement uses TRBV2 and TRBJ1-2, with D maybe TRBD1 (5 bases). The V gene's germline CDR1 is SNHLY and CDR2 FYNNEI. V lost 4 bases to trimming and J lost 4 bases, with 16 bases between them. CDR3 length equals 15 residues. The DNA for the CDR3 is TGTGCCAGCAGTGGGACGGGGAGGGACCCCTATGGCTACACCTTC. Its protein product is CASSGTGRDPYGYTF.

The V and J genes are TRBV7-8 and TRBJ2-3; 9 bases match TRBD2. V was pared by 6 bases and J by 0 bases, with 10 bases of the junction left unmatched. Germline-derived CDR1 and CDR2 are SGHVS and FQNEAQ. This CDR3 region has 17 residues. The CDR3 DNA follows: TGTGCCAGCAGACACTTGCTGACTAGCGGTAGCACAGATACGCAGTATTTT. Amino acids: CASRHLLTSGSTDTQYF. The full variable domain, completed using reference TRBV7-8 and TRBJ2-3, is GAGVSQSPRYKVAKRGQDVALRCDPISGHVSLFWYQQALGQGPEFLTYFQNEAQLDKSGLPSDRFFAERPEGSVSTLKIQRTQQEDSAVYLCASRHLLTSGSTDTQYFGPGTRLTVL.

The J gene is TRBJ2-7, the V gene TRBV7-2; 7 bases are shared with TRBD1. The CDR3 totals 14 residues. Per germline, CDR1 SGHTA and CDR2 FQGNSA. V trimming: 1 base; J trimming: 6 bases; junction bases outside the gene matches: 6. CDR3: CASSLVGTVIEQYF. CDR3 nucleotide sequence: TGTGCCAGCAGCTTAGTCGGGACAGTTATCGAGCAGTACTTC.

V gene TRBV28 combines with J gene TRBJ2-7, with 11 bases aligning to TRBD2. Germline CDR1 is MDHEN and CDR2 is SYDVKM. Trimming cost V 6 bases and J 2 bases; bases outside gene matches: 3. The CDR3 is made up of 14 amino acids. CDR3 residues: CASSSLAGAYEQYF. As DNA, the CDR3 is TGTGCCAGCAGCTCACTAGCGGGGGCCTACGAGCAGTACTTC.

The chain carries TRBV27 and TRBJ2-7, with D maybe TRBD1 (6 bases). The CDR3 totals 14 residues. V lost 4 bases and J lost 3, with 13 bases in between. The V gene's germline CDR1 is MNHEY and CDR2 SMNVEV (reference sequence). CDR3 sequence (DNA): TGTGCCAGCAGTTACCAGGGGCAAATCTACGAGCAGTACTTC. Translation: CASSYQGQIYEQYF.

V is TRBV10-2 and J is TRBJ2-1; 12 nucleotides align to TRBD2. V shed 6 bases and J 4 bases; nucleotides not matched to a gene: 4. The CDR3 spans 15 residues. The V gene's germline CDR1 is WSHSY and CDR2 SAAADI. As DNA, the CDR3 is TGCGCCAGCAGGGATCTAGCGGGGGGGTACAATGAGCAGTTCTTC. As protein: CASRDLAGGYNEQFF.

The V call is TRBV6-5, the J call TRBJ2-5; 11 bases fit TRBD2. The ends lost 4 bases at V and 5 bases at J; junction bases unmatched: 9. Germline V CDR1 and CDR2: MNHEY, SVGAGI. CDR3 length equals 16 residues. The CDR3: CASSSIAGGPRETQYF. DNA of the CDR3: TGTGCCAGCAGTTCAATAGCGGGGGGGCCTCGGGAGACCCAGTACTTC.

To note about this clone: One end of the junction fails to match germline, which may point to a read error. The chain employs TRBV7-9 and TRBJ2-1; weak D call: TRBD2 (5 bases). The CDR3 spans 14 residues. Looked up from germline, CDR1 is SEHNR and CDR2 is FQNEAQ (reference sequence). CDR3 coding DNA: TGTTCCAGCCTTTTGGGGAGCTCCTACAATGAGCAGTTCTTC. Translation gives CSSLLGSSYNEQFF.

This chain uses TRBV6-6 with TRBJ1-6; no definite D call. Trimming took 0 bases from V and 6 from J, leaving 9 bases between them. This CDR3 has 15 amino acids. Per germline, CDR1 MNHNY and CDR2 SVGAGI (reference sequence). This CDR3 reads CASSYSAQSNSPLHF. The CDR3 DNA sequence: TGTGCCAGCAGTTACTCGGCACAGTCTAATTCACCCCTCCACTTT.

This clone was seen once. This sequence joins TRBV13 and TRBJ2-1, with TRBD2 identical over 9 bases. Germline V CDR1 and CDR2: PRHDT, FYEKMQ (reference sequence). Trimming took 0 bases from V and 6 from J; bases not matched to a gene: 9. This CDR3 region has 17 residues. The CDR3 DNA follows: TGTGCCAGCAGCTTAGGGGCGGGGCTAGCGGGGCTCAATGAGCAGTTCTTC. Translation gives CASSLGAGLAGLNEQFF.

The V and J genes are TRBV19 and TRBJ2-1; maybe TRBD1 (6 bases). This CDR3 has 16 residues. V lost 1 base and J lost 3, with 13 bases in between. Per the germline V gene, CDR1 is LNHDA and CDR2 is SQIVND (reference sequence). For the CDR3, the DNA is TGTGCCAGTAGTATAGGGGGGACACCCAACTACAATGAGCAGTTCTTC. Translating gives CASSIGGTPNYNEQFF.

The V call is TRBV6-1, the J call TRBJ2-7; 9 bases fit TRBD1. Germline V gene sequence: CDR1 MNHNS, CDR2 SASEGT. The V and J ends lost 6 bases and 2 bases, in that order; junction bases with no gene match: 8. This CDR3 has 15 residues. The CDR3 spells CASRVRDRVTYEQYF. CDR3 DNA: TGTGCCAGCAGGGTTAGGGACAGGGTCACCTACGAGCAGTACTTC.

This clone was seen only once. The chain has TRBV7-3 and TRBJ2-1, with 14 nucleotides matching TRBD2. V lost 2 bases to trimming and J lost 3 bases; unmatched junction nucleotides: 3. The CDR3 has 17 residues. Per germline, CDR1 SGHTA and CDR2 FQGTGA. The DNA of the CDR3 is TGTGCCAGCAGCTTACGACTAGCGGGGGGGAGCTACAATGAGCAGTTCTTC. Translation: CASSLRLAGGSYNEQFF.

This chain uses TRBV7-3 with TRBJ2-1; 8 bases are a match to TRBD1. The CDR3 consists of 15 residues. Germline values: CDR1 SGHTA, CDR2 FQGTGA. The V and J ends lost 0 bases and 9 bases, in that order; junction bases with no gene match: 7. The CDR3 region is CASSLTLDRGAEQFF. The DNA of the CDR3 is TGTGCCAGCAGCTTAACGCTTGACAGGGGAGCTGAGCAGTTCTTC.

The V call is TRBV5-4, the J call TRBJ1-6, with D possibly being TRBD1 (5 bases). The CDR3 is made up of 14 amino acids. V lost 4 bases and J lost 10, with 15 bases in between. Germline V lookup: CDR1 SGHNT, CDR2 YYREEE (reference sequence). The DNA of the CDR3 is TGTGCCAGCAGCCGACCGGGGGACGGCTCACCCCTCCACTTT. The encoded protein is CASSRPGDGSPLHF.

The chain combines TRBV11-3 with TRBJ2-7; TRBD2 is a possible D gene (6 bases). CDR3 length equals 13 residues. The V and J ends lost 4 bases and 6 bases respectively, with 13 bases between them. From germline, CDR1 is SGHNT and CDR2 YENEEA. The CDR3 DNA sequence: TGTGCCAGCAGCTATGCGGGGCTCGGCGAGCAGTACTTC. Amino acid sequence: CASSYAGLGEQYF. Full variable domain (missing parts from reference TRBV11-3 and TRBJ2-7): EAGVVQSPRYKIIEKKQPVAFWCNPISGHNTLYWYLQNLGQGPELLIRYENEEAVDDSQLPKDRFSAERLKGVDSTLKIQPAELGDSAVYLCASSYAGLGEQYFGPGTRLTVT.

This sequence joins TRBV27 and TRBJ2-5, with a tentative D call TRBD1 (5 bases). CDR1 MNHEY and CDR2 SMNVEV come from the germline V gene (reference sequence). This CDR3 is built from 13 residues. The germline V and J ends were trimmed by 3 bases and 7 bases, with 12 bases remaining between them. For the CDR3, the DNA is TGTGCCAGCAGTTTTTGGCAGGGTGGGACCCAGTACTTC. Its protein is CASSFWQGGTQYF.

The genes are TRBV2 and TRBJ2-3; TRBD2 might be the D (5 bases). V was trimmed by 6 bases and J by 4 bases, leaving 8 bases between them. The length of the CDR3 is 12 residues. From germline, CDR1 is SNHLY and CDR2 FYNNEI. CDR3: CASSGLPDTQYF. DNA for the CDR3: TGTGCCAGCAGCGGACTCCCAGATACGCAGTATTTT.

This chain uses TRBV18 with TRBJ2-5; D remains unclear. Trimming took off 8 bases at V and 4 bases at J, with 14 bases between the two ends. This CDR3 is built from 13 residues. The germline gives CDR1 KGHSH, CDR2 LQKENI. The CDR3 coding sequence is TGTGCCAGCAAACCGAATCAGGTAGAGACCCAGTACTTC. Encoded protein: CASKPNQVETQYF.

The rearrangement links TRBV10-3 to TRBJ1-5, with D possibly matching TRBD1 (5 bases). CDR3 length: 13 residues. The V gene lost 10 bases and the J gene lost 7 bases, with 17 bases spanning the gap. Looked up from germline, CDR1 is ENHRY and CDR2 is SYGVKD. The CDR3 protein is CATQGQGDQPQHF. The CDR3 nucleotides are TGTGCCACCCAGGGCCAAGGCGACCAGCCCCAGCATTTT.